This T cell receptor (beta chain) came from a study of molecular identifiers for immune sequencing clone quantification. Previously described methods and listed TCR primers were employed for the bulk TCR libraries. One entry per CDR3 protein, called by TCRdb with MiXCR from the PCR reads. The sample includes about 640,000 distinct CDR3 sequences, about 20% of them seen just once. With V trimmed by 3 bases and J by 4 bases, 4 bases remained unmatched. CDR3 length: 15 residues. Germline V gives CDR1 SGHAT, CDR2 FQNNGV. Comments on this clonotype: This may come from a read error, since a much larger clone is one base off. The conserved final phenylalanine or tryptophan is absent from the CDR3, which likely points to a read error.

CD8+CD4-CCR7+CD45RA+ cells were sorted as naive CD8 T cells. The sequencing input was naive CD8+ T cells from blood, with Jurkat cell RNA spiked in. The subset was: FACS-sorted CD8+CD4-CCR7+CD45RA+ naive T cells. The clonotype was recovered from a human donor in good health. Some libraries in this study had Jurkat cell RNA spiked in. The gene calls are TRBV11-2 and TRBJ2-1, with 9 bases identical to TRBD2. This CDR3 is CASSFGTSSYNEQFL. The CDR3 coding sequence is TGTGCCAGCAGCTTCGGGACTAGCTCTTACAATGAGCAGTTCCTC.